Included here is one TCR beta chain sequence, with context. These data belong to a study of identical twins. TCRdb reprocessed the 5' RACE reads via MiXCR and lists one record per CDR3 protein. This table has some 790,000 distinct CDR3 sequences, 15% to 20% appearing once. These data are also associated with another study on T cells expressing NK-cell markers. That paper states: Only alpha-beta TCR T cells were sorted in several experiments, using an anti-gamma-delta TCR antibody.

This TCR derives from a woman aged 18-35 years in good health. Sequencing used PBMCs.

The CDR3 reads CSASGKSDTQYF. CDR3 coding DNA: TGCAGTGCTTCGGGGAAGTCAGATACGCAGTATTTT. The chain combines TRBV20-1 with TRBJ2-3; weak D call: TRBD2 (5 bases). Germline CDR1 DFQATT, CDR2 SNEGSKA (reference sequence). The ends were cut back, 5 bases at V and 4 bases at J, with 10 bases in the middle. The CDR3 covers 12 residues.